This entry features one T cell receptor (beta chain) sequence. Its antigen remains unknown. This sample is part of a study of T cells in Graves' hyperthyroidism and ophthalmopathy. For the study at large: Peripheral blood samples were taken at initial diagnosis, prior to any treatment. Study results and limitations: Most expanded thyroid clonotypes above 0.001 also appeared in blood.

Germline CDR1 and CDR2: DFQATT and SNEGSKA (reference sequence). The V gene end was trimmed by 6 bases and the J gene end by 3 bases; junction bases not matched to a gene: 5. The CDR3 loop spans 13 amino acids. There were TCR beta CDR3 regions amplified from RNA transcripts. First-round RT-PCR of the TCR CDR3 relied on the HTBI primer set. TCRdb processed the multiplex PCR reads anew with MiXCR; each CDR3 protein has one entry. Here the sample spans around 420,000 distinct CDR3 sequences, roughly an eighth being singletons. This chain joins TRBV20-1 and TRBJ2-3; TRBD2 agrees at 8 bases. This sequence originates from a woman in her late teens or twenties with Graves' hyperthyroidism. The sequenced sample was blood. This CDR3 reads CSAPGLETDTQYF. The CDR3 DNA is TGCAGTGCGCCGGGACTAGAAACAGATACGCAGTATTTT.